Listed here is a single T cell receptor beta chain. What it binds is not known. The data were obtained in a study of cytomegalovirus exposure and HLA in healthy donors. Study-wide results and limits: About 87% or about 30% of the time was how often most TCR beta V segments were productive, according to an earlier analysis. Further analysis was carried out later, and it showed several of the most significant clusters appearing linked to common viral pathogens. In vitro, a few CMV-associated chains proved specific for CMV antigens. High sensitivity and specificity were reportedly achieved when the classifier diagnosed cytomegalovirus status.

PCR involved 60 Vbeta and 13 Jbeta primers. Clones were read by immunoSEQ multiplex PCR, and TCRdb kept only the in-frame ones, dropping some. There are 40,000 or so clones in the sample; 68% occur only once, and around 4% lies in the top ten. Sequencing input: PBMCs. The receptor was derived from a man aged 35-49 years in good health and CMV-seronegative.

CDR3 sequence reads: CASSRWGTGDEKLFF. The CDR3 DNA reads TGTGCCAGCAGCAGATGGGGGACAGGGGATGAAAAACTGTTTTTT. The chain is built from TRBV25-1 and TRBJ1-4, with 10 bases lining up with TRBD1. J lost 6 bases, V lost 6 bases, and 7 bases had no gene match. Germline V gene data show CDR1 as MGHDK and CDR2 as SYGVNS. The CDR3 sequence is 15 residues long.